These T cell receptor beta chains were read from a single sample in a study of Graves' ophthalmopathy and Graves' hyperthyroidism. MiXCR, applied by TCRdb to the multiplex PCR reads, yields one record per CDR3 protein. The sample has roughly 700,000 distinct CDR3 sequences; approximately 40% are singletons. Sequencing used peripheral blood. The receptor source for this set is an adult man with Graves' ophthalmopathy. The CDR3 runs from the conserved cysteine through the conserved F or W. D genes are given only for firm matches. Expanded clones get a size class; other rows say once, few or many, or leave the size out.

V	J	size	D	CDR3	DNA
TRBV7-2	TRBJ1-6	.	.	CASSLEIQGRNSPLHF	TGTGCCAGCAGCTTAGAAATACAGGGTAGGAATTCACCCCTCCACTTT
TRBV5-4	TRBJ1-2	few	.	CASSLRPTDGYTF	TGTGCCAGCAGCCTTCGACCCACCGATGGCTACACCTTC
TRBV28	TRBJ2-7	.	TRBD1	CASSPGTGREQYF	TGTGCCAGCAGTCCTGGGACAGGGAGGGAGCAGTACTTC
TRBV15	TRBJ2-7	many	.	CATSREGWDEQYF	TGTGCCACCAGCAGAGAGGGTTGGGACGAGCAGTACTTC
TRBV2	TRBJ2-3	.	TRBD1	CASSSRQGSTDTQYF	TGTGCCAGCAGCTCCCGACAGGGGAGCACAGATACGCAGTATTTT
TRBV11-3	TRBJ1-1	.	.	CASSLLPEAEAFF	TGTGCCAGCAGCTTATTGCCTGAAGCTGAAGCTTTCTTT
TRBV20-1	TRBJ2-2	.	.	CSAGVFGAGELFF	.
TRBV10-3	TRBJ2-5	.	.	CAISAGSGTTEETQYF	TGTGCCATCAGTGCTGGCTCCGGGACAACTGAGGAGACCCAGTACTTC
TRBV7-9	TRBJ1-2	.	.	CASSLAQGPIDPNYGYTF	TGTGCCAGCAGCTTAGCACAGGGTCCGATCGATCCCAACTATGGCTACACCTTC
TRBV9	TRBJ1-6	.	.	CASSPRKNSPLHF	TGTGCCAGCTCACCTAGGAAGAATTCACCCCTCCACTTT
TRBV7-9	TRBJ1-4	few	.	CASSPNGLVGEKLFF	TGTGCCAGCAGCCCTAACGGACTAGTGGGGGAAAAACTGTTTTTT
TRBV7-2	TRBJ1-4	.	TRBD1	CASSPGTGSDCEKLFF	TGTGCCAGCAGTCCCGGGACAGGGAGTGACTGTGAAAAACTGTTTTTT
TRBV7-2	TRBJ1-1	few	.	CASSQVVGGGTEAFF	TGCGCCAGCAGCCAAGTCGTGGGGGGGGGGACTGAAGCTTTCTTT
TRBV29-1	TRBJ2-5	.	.	CSTGTPMETQYF	TGCAGCACTGGGACTCCCATGGAGACCCAGTACTTC
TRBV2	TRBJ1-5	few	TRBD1	CASSWTGGYSNQPQHF	TGTGCCAGCTCGTGGACAGGGGGGTATAGCAATCAGCCCCAGCATTTT
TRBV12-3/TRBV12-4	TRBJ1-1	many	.	CASSHRRELKAFF	TGTGCCAGCAGCCACAGACGGGAGCTGAAAGCTTTCTTT
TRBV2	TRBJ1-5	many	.	CASRPLWEGVQPQHF	TGTGCCAGCAGGCCCCTCTGGGAGGGTGTTCAGCCCCAGCATTTT
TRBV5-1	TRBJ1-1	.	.	CASSFSQGRNTEAFF	TGCGCCAGCAGCTTCTCGCAGGGGAGGAACACTGAAGCTTTCTTT
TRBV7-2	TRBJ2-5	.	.	CASSPYPSRPRGETQYF	TGTGCCAGCAGCCCATATCCGTCCAGGCCGCGAGGAGAGACCCAGTACTTC
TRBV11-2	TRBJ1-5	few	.	CASSPLQAGNQPQHF	TGTGCCAGCAGTCCCCTGCAGGCGGGCAATCAGCCCCAGCATTTT
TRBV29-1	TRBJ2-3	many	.	CSMGRDRDTQYF	TGCAGTATGGGACGGGATCGAGATACGCAGTATTTT
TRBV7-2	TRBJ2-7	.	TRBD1	CASRPDRENEQYF	TGTGCCAGCAGACCGGACAGGGAGAACGAGCAGTACTTC
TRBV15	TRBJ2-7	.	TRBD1	CATSGRDRDEQYF	TGTGCCACCAGCGGCCGGGACAGGGACGAGCAGTACTTC
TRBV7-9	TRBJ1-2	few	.	CASSPVAGTYGYTF	TGTGCCAGCTCACCAGTCGCCGGCACCTATGGCTACACCTTC
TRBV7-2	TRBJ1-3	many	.	CASSPSARDTSGNTIYF	TGTGCCAGCAGCCCTAGCGCCCGGGACACCTCTGGAAACACCATATATTTT
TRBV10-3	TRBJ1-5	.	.	CASSLKGVDQPQHF	TGTGCCAGCAGCCTTAAGGGGGTCGATCAGCCCCAGCATTTT
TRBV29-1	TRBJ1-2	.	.	CSERGEANYGYTF	TGCAGCGAGAGGGGCGAGGCGAACTATGGCTACACCTTC
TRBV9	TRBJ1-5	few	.	CASSATENSNQPQHF	TGTGCCAGCAGCGCGACGGAGAATAGCAATCAGCCCCAGCATTTT
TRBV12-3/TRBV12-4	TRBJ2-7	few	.	CASSYSAGLSYEQYF	TGTGCCAGCAGTTACTCTGCAGGGTTGTCCTACGAGCAGTACTTC
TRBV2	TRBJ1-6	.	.	CASSLFPPGLGAPLHF	TGTGCCAGCAGCTTATTCCCACCAGGGCTCGGCGCACCCCTCCACTTT
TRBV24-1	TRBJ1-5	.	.	CASSTVGEGQPQHF	TGTGCCAGCTCAACCGTCGGGGAGGGGCAGCCCCAGCATTTT
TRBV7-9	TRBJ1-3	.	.	CASSLMIGNTIYF	TGTGCCAGCAGCTTGATGATTGGAAACACCATATATTTT
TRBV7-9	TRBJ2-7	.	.	CASSFTPAGTGSYEQYF	TGTGCCAGCAGCTTCACCCCAGCCGGGACCGGATCCTACGAGCAGTACTTC
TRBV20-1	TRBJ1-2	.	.	CSAMRGYGADYGYTF	TGCAGTGCTATGAGGGGATACGGAGCCGACTATGGCTACACCTTC
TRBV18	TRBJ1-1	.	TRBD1	CASSTWTGLDTEAFF	TGTGCCAGCTCAACGTGGACAGGTTTGGACACTGAAGCTTTCTTT
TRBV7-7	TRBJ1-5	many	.	CASSLAGESNQPQHF	TGTGCTAGCAGCTTAGCGGGGGAGAGCAATCAGCCCCAGCATTTT
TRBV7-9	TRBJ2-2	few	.	CASSSVLGHNTGELFF	TGTGCCAGCAGCTCCGTCCTAGGACACAACACCGGGGAGCTGTTTTTT
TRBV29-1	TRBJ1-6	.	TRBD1	CSVGTGTNSPLHF	TGCAGCGTGGGGACAGGGACTAATTCACCCCTCCACTTT
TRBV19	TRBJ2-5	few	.	CASSTVRSNQETQYF	TGTGCCAGTAGTACAGTTAGGAGTAATCAAGAGACCCAGTACTTC
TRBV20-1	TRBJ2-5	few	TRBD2	CSASRGSGETQYF	TGCAGTGCTAGCCGCGGGAGCGGGGAGACCCAGTACTTC
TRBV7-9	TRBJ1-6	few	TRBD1	CASSPRDRTNSPLHF	TGTGCCAGCAGCCCCCGGGACAGGACTAATTCACCCCTCCACTTT
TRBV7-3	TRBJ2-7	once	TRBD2	CASSYPYRTSGSLWYEQYF	TGTGCCAGCAGTTACCCTTACAGGACTAGCGGGAGCCTTTGGTACGAGCAGTACTTC
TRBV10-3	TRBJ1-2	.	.	CASSYGVLTSGYTF	TGTGCCAGCAGTTATGGGGTCCTAACGTCGGGCTACACCTTC
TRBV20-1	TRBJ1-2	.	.	CSGGAGYGYTF	TGCAGTGGGGGCGCCGGCTATGGCTACACCTTC
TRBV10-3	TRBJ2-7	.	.	CASRGQRPYEQYF	TGTGCCAGCAGAGGGCAAAGGCCCTACGAGCAGTACTTC
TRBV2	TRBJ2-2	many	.	CATARNTGELFF	TGTGCCACAGCCCGGAACACCGGGGAGCTGTTTTTT